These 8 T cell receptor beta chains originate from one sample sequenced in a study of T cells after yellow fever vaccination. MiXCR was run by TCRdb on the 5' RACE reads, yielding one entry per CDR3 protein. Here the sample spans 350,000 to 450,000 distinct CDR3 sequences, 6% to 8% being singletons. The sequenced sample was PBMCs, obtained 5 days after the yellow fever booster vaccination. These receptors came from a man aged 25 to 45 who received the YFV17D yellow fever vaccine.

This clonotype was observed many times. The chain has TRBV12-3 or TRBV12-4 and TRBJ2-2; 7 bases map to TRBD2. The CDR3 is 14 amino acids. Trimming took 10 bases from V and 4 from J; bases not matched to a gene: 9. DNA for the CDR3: TGTGCCACCCGCGTAGCGGGTTCCACCGGGGAGCTGTTTTTT. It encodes CATRVAGSTGELFF.

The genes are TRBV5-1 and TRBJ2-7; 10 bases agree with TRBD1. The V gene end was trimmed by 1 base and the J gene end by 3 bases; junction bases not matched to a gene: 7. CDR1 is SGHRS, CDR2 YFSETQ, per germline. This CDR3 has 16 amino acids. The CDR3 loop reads CASSLWAGTGDYEQYF. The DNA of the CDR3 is TGCGCCAGCAGCTTGTGGGCCGGGACAGGGGACTACGAGCAGTACTTC.

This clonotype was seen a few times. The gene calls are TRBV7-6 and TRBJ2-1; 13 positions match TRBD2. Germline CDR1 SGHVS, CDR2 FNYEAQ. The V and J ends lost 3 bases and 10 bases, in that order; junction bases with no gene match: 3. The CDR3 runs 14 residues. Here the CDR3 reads CASSFGLAGVEQFF. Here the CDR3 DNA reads TGTGCCAGCAGCTTCGGACTAGCGGGAGTCGAGCAGTTCTTC.

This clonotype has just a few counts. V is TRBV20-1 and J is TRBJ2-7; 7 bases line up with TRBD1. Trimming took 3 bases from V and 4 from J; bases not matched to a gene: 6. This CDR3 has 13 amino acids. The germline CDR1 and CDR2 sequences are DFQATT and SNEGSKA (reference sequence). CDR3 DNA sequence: TGCAGTGCTAGCAGGGGGTTAATTTACGAGCAGTACTTC. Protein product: CSASRGLIYEQYF.

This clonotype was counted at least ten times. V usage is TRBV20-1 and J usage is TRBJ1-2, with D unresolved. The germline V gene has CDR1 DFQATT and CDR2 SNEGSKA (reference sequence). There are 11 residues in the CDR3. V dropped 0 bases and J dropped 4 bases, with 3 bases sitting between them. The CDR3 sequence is CSARDGYGYTF. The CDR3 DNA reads TGCAGTGCTAGAGACGGCTATGGCTACACCTTC.

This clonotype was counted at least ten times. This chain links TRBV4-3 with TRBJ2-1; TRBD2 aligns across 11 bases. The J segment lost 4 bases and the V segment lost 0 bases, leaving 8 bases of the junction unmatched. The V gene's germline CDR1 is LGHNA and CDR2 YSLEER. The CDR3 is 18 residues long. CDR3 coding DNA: TGCGCCAGCAGCCAAGATATTAGCGGGAGGGCTCTTTACAATGAGCAGTTCTTC. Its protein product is CASSQDISGRALYNEQFF.

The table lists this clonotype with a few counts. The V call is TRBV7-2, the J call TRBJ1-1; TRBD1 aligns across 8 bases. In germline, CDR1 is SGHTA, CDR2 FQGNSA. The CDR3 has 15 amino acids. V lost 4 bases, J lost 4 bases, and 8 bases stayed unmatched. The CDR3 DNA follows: TGTGCCAGCAGCTACCCAGGGGGCGGGGGCACTGAAGCTTTCTTT. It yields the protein CASSYPGGGGTEAFF.

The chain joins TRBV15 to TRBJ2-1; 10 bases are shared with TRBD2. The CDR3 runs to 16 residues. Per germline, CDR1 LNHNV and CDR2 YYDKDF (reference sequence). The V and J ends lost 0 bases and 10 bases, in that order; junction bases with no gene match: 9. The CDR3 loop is CATSRDVLAGEGEQFF. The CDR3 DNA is TGTGCCACCAGCAGAGATGTTCTAGCGGGAGAAGGCGAGCAGTTCTTC.